This note documents a single TCR beta chain sequence. What this receptor recognizes is not known. Base quality data are lacking; no much larger clone is found one base away. This record comes from a study of Tregs in tolerant kidney transplant recipients (dated by TCRdb to about 2019). About the study as a whole: The study used TCRbeta sequencing to identify donor-specific regulatory T cells before combined kidney and bone marrow transplantation, then tracked those cells after transplant. Several methods of expanding Tregs specific for an allogeneic donor were compared by TCRbeta repertoire sequencing in 3 healthy controls.

The V and J ends are trimmed by 0 bases and 3 bases, leaving 12 bases between them. There are 16 amino acids in the CDR3, from cysteine to phenylalanine inclusive. This entry keeps only the CDR3 DNA: 48 bases, framed from base 1. The germline V gene sets CDR1 to MGHRA and CDR2 to YSYEKL. Thawed PBMCs were FACS-sorted into unstimulated Tregs (CD4+CD25+CD127-), CD4+ non-Tregs (CD4+CD25-), CD4 cells and CD8 cells. Healthy control blood came either as purchased buffy coats or from healthy volunteers. Healthy control blood was processed to PBMCs with a Ficoll density gradient and then cryopreserved, whereas patient PBMCs were collected both before and after transplant. For TCRbeta CDR3 sequencing, genomic DNA was extracted from sorted cells using the QIAGEN DNeasy Blood and Tissue Kit. High-throughput TCRbeta CDR3 sequencing was carried out commercially through immunoSEQ, with PCR amplification with bias correction and internal controls included. The original methods were these. A unique productive TCRbeta sequence was defined by the CDR3 nucleotide sequence when primers matched, and otherwise by the CDR3 amino acid sequence together with the Vbeta and Jbeta genes. Sorting error was corrected by removing sequences shared between sorted populations at a frequency ratio of 2:1 or less, and the remaining shared sequences were assigned to the higher population. Donor-reactive sequences were defined as at least 5-fold expanded in CFSE-low cells versus unstimulated cells, with frequency of at least 0.01% in CFSE-low cells. Jensen-Shannon divergence, calculated on the top 100 TCRbeta sequences ranked by frequency, was used to quantify repertoire divergence. For samples with multiple sequencing runs, sorting error was corrected in each run separately before the runs were combined. Imported from immuneACCESS, the table was reduced by TCRdb to in-frame sequences with V and J called. These copies leave out some clones; in studies compared against another copy, an unresolved V gene accounts for under half, and the cause of the remainder is not known. The V and J calls and clone size come from that table; D and trimming were worked out from the DNA. The sample contains 15,000 to 18,000 clones, roughly nine tenths of them found a single time. The ten largest clones add up to over 10% of the sample.

What the authors observed across the whole study: Although technical replication error seemed to be minimal, the question of biological reproducibility was not addressed directly. Expanding Tregs with activated donor B cells appeared to identify the most biologically relevant and donor-specific TCRbeta repertoire. Because the study included only a small number of patients, the results must be confirmed in larger populations and under other immunosuppression protocols.

The V and J segments used are TRBV4-1 and TRBJ2-1; a weak D assignment points to TRBD2 (5 bases agree). The clonotype originates from a human donor in good health. The sample comprised CD8+ T cells from blood. The encoded CDR3 is CASSQDWRVIYNEQFF. The DNA sequence is as follows: TGCGCCAGCAGCCAAGATTGGCGGGTGATCTACAATGAGCAGTTCTTC.